Listed below are T cell receptor beta chains from one sample, sequenced in a study of CD8 T cells in ankylosing spondylitis. TCRdb fed the 5' RACE reads into MiXCR, producing one record per CDR3 protein. The table records 25,000 to 35,000 distinct CDR3 sequences, roughly 33% of them present only once. The source material was synovial fluid, either unsorted or a sorted T cell fraction (not recorded which). These receptor sequences come from a male donor with ankylosing spondylitis. Both conserved end residues are part of each CDR3. Fields, in order: J gene, V gene, D gene, clone size, CDR3 protein, CDR3 DNA. The D gene is left open where the match is weak. Only some rows state a clone size, as once, few, many or a class for expanded clones.

j_gene: TRBJ1-5; v_gene: TRBV2; d_gene: NA; abundance: NA; CDR3aa: CASSASGGNQPQHF; CDR3nt: TGTGCCAGCAGTGCCTCTGGGGGTAATCAGCCCCAGCATTTT
j_gene: TRBJ1-3; v_gene: TRBV13; d_gene: NA; abundance: many; CDR3aa: CASSLEGTEGNTIYF; CDR3nt: TGTGCCAGCAGCTTAGAGGGGACGGAAGGAAACACCATATATTTT
j_gene: TRBJ2-5; v_gene: TRBV7-6; d_gene: NA; abundance: few; CDR3aa: CASSFFQGTETQYF; CDR3nt: TGTGCCAGCAGCTTTTTTCAGGGGACAGAGACCCAGTACTTC
j_gene: TRBJ2-1; v_gene: TRBV6-1; d_gene: TRBD2; abundance: few; CDR3aa: CASTGGNEQFF; CDR3nt: TGTGCCAGCACCGGGGGGAATGAGCAGTTCTTC
j_gene: TRBJ2-1; v_gene: TRBV20-1; d_gene: TRBD1; abundance: NA; CDR3aa: CSAIRGRVFNEQFF; CDR3nt: TGCAGTGCTATTAGGGGGCGCGTTTTCAATGAGCAGTTCTTC
j_gene: TRBJ1-5; v_gene: TRBV3-1; d_gene: NA; abundance: NA; CDR3aa: CASSQPGADQPQHF; CDR3nt: TGTGCCAGCAGCCAACCAGGGGCGGATCAGCCCCAGCATTTT
j_gene: TRBJ2-5; v_gene: TRBV6-2/TRBV6-3; d_gene: TRBD1; abundance: NA; CDR3aa: CASSNGQEQETQYF; CDR3nt: TGTGCCAGCAGTAATGGACAGGAACAAGAGACCCAGTACTTC
j_gene: TRBJ2-2; v_gene: TRBV6-1; d_gene: NA; abundance: NA; CDR3aa: CASRAETNTGELFF; CDR3nt: TGTGCCAGCAGGGCAGAGACGAACACCGGGGAGCTGTTTTTT
j_gene: TRBJ2-1; v_gene: TRBV20-1; d_gene: NA; abundance: once; CDR3aa: CSARAQGRVNEQFF; CDR3nt: TGCAGTGCTAGAGCACAGGGACGTGTCAATGAGCAGTTCTTC
j_gene: TRBJ2-3; v_gene: TRBV4-1; d_gene: NA; abundance: NA; CDR3aa: CASSQELGQGVDTQYF; CDR3nt: TGCGCCAGCAGCCAAGAATTGGGGCAGGGCGTAGATACGCAGTATTTT
j_gene: TRBJ2-1; v_gene: TRBV20-1; d_gene: TRBD1; abundance: NA; CDR3aa: CSARDRDRVSYNEQFF; CDR3nt: TGCAGTGCTAGAGATAGGGACAGGGTCTCCTACAATGAGCAGTTCTTC
j_gene: TRBJ2-1; v_gene: TRBV29-1; d_gene: TRBD2; abundance: few; CDR3aa: CSVALLAGRDNEQFF; CDR3nt: TGCAGCGTTGCGCTCTTAGCGGGAAGGGACAATGAGCAGTTCTTC
j_gene: TRBJ2-3; v_gene: TRBV15; d_gene: NA; abundance: NA; CDR3aa: CATSLTEASDTQYF; CDR3nt: TGTGCCACCAGCCTGACGGAAGCATCAGATACGCAGTATTTT
j_gene: TRBJ2-5; v_gene: TRBV24-1; d_gene: NA; abundance: many; CDR3aa: CATSDFKSNQETQYF; CDR3nt: TGTGCCACCAGTGATTTTAAGTCCAACCAAGAGACCCAGTACTTC
j_gene: TRBJ2-3; v_gene: TRBV5-1; d_gene: NA; abundance: NA; CDR3aa: CASSLAPGPSTDTQYF; CDR3nt: TGCGCCAGCAGCTTGGCCCCCGGACCCAGCACAGATACGCAGTATTTT
j_gene: TRBJ2-3; v_gene: TRBV7-8; d_gene: TRBD1; abundance: NA; CDR3aa: CASSLYRGNTQYF; CDR3nt: TGTGCCAGCAGCTTATACAGGGGTAATACGCAGTATTTT
j_gene: TRBJ2-7; v_gene: TRBV13; d_gene: NA; abundance: NA; CDR3aa: CASSLPPGQGYEQYF; CDR3nt: TGTGCCAGCAGCTTACCCCCGGGGCAGGGGTACGAGCAGTACTTC
j_gene: TRBJ1-2; v_gene: TRBV12-3/TRBV12-4; d_gene: TRBD1; abundance: NA; CDR3aa: CASGQGQGDGYTF; CDR3nt: TGTGCCAGCGGTCAGGGACAGGGGGATGGCTACACCTTC
j_gene: TRBJ1-1; v_gene: TRBV7-9; d_gene: NA; abundance: many; CDR3aa: CASTPLGGTTEAFF; CDR3nt: TGTGCCAGCACCCCCTTGGGCGGGACCACTGAAGCTTTCTTT
j_gene: TRBJ2-3; v_gene: TRBV6-2/TRBV6-3; d_gene: TRBD2; abundance: NA; CDR3aa: CASSLIAGATDTQYF; CDR3nt: TGTGCCAGCAGCCTTATAGCGGGAGCCACAGATACGCAGTATTTT
j_gene: TRBJ2-3; v_gene: TRBV28; d_gene: NA; abundance: few; CDR3aa: CASSLAGFTDTQYF; CDR3nt: TGTGCCAGCAGTTTAGCGGGGTTCACAGATACGCAGTATTTT
j_gene: TRBJ2-1; v_gene: TRBV20-1; d_gene: TRBD1; abundance: NA; CDR3aa: CSARDPRGFEQFF; CDR3nt: TGCAGTGCTAGAGATCCCAGGGGGTTTGAGCAGTTCTTC
j_gene: TRBJ1-1; v_gene: TRBV27; d_gene: NA; abundance: NA; CDR3aa: CASSLSTGGVEAFF; CDR3nt: TGTGCCAGCAGTTTATCTACCGGTGGGGTTGAAGCTTTCTTT
j_gene: TRBJ2-1; v_gene: TRBV7-8; d_gene: NA; abundance: few; CDR3aa: CASSLGGNGYNEQFF; CDR3nt: TGTGCCAGCAGCTTAGGGGGTAACGGCTACAATGAGCAGTTCTTC
j_gene: TRBJ2-1; v_gene: TRBV27; d_gene: NA; abundance: NA; CDR3aa: CASSLTPGYNEQFF; CDR3nt: TGTGCCAGCAGTTTGACTCCCGGCTACAATGAGCAGTTCTTC
j_gene: TRBJ2-7; v_gene: TRBV11-2; d_gene: NA; abundance: NA; CDR3aa: CASSLDPDEQYF; CDR3nt: TGTGCCAGCAGCTTAGATCCCGACGAGCAGTACTTC
j_gene: TRBJ1-5; v_gene: TRBV7-8; d_gene: NA; abundance: NA; CDR3aa: CASSLSGYSNQPQHF; CDR3nt: TGTGCCAGCAGCTTAAGTGGTTATAGCAATCAGCCCCAGCATTTT
j_gene: TRBJ2-7; v_gene: TRBV7-8; d_gene: TRBD2; abundance: NA; CDR3aa: CASSLPGLAGETVPDEQYF; CDR3nt: TGTGCCAGCAGCCTACCGGGACTAGCGGGAGAAACCGTACCCGACGAGCAGTACTTC